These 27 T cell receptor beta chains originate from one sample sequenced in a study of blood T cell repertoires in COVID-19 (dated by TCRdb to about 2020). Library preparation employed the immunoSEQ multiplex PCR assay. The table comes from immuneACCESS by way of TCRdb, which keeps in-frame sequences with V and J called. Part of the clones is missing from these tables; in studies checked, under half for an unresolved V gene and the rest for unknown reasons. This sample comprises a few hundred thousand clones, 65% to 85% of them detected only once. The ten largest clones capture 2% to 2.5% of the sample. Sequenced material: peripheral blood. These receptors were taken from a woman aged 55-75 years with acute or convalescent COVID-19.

The CDR3 spells CASSATPGQLSGANVLTF. CDR3 coding DNA: TGCGCCAGCAGTGCCACCCCGGGACAGTTATCTGGGGCCAACGTCCTGACTTTC. V gene TRBV5-1 combines with J gene TRBJ2-6, with 7 bases lining up with TRBD1. V gave up 5 bases and J gave up 1 base; unmatched junction bases: 12. The CDR3 has 18 residues. The germline CDR1 and CDR2 sequences are SGHRS and YFSETQ. Full variable domain (missing parts from reference TRBV5-1 and TRBJ2-6): KAGVTQTPRYLIKTRGQQVTLSCSPISGHRSVSWYQQTPGQGLQFLFEYFSETQRNKGNFPGRFSGRQFSNSRSEMNVSTLELGDSALYLCASSATPGQLSGANVLTFGAGSRLTVL.

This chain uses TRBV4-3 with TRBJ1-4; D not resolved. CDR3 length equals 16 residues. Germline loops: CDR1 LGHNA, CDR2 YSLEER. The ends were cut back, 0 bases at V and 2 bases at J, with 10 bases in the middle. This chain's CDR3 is CASSQEEGWTNEKLFF. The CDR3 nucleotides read TGCGCCAGCAGCCAAGAGGAGGGTTGGACTAATGAAAAACTGTTTTTT.

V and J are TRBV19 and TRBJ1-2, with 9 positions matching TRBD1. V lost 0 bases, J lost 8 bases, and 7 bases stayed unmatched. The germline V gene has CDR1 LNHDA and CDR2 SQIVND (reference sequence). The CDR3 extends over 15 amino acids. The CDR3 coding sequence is TGTGCCAGTAGTATAGAGCACAGGGGGCTCGTCGGCTACACCTTC. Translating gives CASSIEHRGLVGYTF.

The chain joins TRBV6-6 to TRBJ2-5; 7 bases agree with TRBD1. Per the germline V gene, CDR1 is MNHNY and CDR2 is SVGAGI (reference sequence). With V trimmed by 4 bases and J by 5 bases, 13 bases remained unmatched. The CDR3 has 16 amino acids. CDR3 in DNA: TGTGCCAGCAGTTCAACACCACAGGGGTCAGGGGAGACCCAGTACTTC. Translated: CASSSTPQGSGETQYF.

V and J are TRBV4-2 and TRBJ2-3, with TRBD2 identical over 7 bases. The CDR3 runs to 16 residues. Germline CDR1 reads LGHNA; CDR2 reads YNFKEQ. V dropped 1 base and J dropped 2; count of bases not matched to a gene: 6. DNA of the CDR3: TGTGCCAGCAGCCAAGGGCAAGCGGGGACCACAGATACGCAGTATTTT. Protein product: CASSQGQAGTTDTQYF.

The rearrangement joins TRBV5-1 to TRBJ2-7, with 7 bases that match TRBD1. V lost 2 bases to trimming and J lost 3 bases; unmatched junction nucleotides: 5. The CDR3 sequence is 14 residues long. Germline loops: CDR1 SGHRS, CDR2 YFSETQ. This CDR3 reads CASSFGAGGYEQYF. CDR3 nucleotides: TGCGCCAGCAGCTTCGGGGCAGGGGGCTACGAGCAGTACTTC.

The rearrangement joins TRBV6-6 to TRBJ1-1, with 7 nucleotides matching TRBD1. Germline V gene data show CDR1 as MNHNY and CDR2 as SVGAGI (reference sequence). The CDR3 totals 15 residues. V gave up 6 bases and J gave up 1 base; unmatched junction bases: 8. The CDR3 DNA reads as TGTGCCAGCAGACCGAGGACAGGCAAGAACACTGAAGCTTTCTTT. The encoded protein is CASRPRTGKNTEAFF.

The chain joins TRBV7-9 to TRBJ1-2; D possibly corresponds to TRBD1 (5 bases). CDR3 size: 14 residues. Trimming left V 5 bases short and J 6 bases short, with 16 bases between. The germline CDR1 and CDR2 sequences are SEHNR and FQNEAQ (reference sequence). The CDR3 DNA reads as TGTGCCAGCAGCCGCGGAGCGGGGGTTGATGGCTACACCTTC. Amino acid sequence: CASSRGAGVDGYTF.

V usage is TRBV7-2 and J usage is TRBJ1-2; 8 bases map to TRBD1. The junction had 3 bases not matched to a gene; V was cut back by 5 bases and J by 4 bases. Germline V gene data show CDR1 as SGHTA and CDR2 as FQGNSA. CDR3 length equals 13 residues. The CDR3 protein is CASSPDRAYGYTF. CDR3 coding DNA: TGTGCCAGCAGCCCGGACAGGGCCTATGGCTACACCTTC. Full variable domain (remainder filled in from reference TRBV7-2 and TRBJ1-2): GAGVSQSPSNKVTEKGKDVELRCDPISGHTALYWYRQSLGQGLEFLIYFQGNSAPDKSGLPSDRFSAERTGGSVSTLTIQRTQQEDSAVYLCASSPDRAYGYTFGSGTRLTVV.

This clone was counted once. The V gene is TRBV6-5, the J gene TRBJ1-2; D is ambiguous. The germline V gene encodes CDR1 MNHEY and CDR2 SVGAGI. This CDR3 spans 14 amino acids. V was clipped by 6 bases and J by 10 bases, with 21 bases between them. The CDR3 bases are TGTGCCAGCAGGGCCCGAGACATTTATAATCACTACACCTTC. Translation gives CASRARDIYNHYTF.

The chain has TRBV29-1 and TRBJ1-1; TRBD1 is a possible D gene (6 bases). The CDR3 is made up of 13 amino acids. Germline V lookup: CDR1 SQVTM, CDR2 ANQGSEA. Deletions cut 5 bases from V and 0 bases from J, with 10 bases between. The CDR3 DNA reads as TGCAGCGTTACGACAGGCCTGAACACTGAAGCTTTCTTT. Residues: CSVTTGLNTEAFF.

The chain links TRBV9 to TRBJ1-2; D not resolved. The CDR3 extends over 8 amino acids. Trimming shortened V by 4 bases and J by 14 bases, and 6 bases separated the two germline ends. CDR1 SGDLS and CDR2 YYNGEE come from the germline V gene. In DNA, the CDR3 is TGTGCCAGCAGCCCTGAGACCTTC. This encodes CASSPETF.

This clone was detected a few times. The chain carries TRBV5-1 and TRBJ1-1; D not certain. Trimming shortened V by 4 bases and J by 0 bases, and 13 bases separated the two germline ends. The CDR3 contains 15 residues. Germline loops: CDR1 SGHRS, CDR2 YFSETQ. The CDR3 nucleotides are TGCGCCAGCAGCGACCCCGACAAGATGAACACTGAAGCTTTCTTT. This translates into CASSDPDKMNTEAFF.

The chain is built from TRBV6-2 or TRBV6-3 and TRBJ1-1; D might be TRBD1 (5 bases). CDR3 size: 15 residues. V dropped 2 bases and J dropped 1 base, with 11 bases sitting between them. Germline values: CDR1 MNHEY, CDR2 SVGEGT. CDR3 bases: TGTGCCAGCAGTTACGGGGGGGTTTGGAACACTGAAGCTTTCTTT. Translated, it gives CASSYGGVWNTEAFF.

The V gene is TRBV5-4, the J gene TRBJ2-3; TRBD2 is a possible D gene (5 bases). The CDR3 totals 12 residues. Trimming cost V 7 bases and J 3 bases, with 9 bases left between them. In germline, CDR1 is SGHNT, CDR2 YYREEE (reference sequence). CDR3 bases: TGTGCCAGCGCCGAGCGGACAGATACGCAGTATTTT. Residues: CASAERTDTQYF.

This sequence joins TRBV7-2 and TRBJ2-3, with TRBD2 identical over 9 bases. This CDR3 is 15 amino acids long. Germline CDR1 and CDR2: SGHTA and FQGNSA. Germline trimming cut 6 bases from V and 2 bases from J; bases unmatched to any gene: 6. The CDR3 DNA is TGTGCCAGCAGACCCGCGGGGGGGCCCACAGATACGCAGTATTTT. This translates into CASRPAGGPTDTQYF.

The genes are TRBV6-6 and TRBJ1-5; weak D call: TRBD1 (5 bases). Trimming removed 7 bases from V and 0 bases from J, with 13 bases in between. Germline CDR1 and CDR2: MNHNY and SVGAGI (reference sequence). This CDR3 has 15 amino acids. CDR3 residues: CASTNKGVSNQPQHF. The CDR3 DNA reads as TGTGCCAGCACAAATAAAGGGGTTAGCAATCAGCCCCAGCATTTT.

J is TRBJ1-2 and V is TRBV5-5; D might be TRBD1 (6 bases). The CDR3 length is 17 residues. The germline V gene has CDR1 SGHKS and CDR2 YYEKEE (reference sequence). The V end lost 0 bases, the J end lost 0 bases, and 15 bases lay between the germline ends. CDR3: CASSLVAAGVTNYGYTF. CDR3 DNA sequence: TGTGCCAGCAGCTTGGTCGCGGCAGGGGTCACTAACTATGGCTACACCTTC. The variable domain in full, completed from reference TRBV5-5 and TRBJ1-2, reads DAGVTQSPTHLIKTRGQQVTLRCSPISGHKSVSWYQQVLGQGPQFIFQYYEKEERGRGNFPDRFSARQFPNYSSELNVNALLLGDSALYLCASSLVAAGVTNYGYTFGSGTRLTVV.

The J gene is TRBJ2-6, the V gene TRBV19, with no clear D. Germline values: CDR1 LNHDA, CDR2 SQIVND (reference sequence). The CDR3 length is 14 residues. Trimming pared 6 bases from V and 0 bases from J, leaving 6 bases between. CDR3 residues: CASRSRSGANVLTF. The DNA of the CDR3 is TGTGCCAGTAGGTCCCGCTCTGGGGCCAACGTCCTGACTTTC.

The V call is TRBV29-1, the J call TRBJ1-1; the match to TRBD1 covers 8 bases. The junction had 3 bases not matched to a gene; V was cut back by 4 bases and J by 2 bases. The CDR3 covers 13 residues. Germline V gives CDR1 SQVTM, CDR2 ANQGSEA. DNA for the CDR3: TGCAGCGTTGCCAGGGGGCTTAACACTGAAGCTTTCTTT. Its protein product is CSVARGLNTEAFF.

In nucleotides, the CDR3 is TGTGCCAGCAGCAACCAGATGGTCAGGGGCGAAAGGAGCAATCAGCCCCAGCATTTT. Its protein is CASSNQMVRGERSNQPQHF. This rearrangement joins TRBV21-1 to TRBJ1-5; the tabulated D call, TRBD1, remains unverified against the DNA. TRBV21-1 represents a pseudogene. This CDR3 region has 19 residues.

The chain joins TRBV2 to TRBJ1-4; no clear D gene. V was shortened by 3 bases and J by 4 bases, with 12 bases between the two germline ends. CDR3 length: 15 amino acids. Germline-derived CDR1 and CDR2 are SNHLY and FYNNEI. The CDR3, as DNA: TGTGCCAGCAGTGAGGCGGATGTTCTTAATGAAAAACTGTTTTTT. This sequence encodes CASSEADVLNEKLFF.

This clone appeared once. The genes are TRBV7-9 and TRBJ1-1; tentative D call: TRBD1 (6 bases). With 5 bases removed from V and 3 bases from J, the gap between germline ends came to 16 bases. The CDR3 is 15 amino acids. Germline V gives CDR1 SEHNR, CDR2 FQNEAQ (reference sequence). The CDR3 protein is CASSTWTDRDTEAFF. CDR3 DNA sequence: TGTGCCAGCAGCACCTGGACAGATAGGGACACTGAAGCTTTCTTT.

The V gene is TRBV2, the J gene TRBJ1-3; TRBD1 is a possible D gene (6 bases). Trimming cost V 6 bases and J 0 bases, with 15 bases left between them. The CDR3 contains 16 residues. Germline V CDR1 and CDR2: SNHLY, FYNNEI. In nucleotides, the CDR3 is TGTGCCAGCAGGTCCAGGGGTGACGGCTCTGGAAACACCATATATTTT. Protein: CASRSRGDGSGNTIYF.

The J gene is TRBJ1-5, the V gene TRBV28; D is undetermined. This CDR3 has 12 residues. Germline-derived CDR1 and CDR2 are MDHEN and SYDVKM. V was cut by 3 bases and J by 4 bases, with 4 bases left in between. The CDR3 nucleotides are TGTGCCAGCAGTTTCCTAAATCAGCCCCAGCATTTT. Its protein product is CASSFLNQPQHF.

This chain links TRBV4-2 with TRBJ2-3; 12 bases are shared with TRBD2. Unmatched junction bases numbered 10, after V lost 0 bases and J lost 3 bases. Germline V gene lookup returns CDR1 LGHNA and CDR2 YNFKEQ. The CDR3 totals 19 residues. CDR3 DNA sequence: TGTGCCAGCAGCCAAGATCTTGCTAGCGGGGGGGCCTTTACAGATACGCAGTATTTT. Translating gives CASSQDLASGGAFTDTQYF.

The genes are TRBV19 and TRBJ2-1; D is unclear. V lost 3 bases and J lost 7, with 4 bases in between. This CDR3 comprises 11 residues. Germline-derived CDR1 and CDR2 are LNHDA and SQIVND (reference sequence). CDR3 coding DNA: TGTGCCAGTAGTATCTCTAATGAGCAGTTCTTC. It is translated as CASSISNEQFF.